The 18 T cell receptor beta chains in this list originate from one sample, sequenced in a study of cytomegalovirus exposure and HLA in healthy donors. The PCR contained 60 Vbeta and 13 Jbeta primers. The table came from immunoSEQ multiplex PCR; TCRdb's copy has only in-frame clones and leaves some out. This repertoire shows 150,000 to 180,000 clones, 70% to 85% found once; its top ten account for approximately 6.3%. Sequences were obtained from PBMCs. These receptors were taken from a woman aged 50 to 60 in good health and CMV-seropositive.

The V call is TRBV30, the J call TRBJ2-7; D uncertain. CDR1 is GTSNPN and CDR2 is SVGIG in the germline V gene (reference sequence). The CDR3 sequence is 14 residues long. V dropped 1 base and J dropped 4 bases, with 14 bases sitting between them. Here the CDR3 DNA reads TGTGCCTGGAGTGACGGCAGATTGACTTACGAGCAGTACTTC. Residues: CAWSDGRLTYEQYF.

The chain couples TRBV7-2 to TRBJ2-1; TRBD2 matches at 9 bases. The germline gives CDR1 SGHTA, CDR2 FQGNSA. CDR3 length: 13 amino acids. J was trimmed by 10 bases and V by 5 bases; bases with no gene match: 6. CDR3 region: CASSKKRGVEQFF. The CDR3 bases are TGTGCCAGCAGCAAAAAGCGGGGGGTGGAGCAGTTCTTC. Full variable domain (rest looked up from reference TRBV7-2 and TRBJ2-1): GAGVSQSPSNKVTEKGKDVELRCDPISGHTALYWYRQSLGQGLEFLIYFQGNSAPDKSGLPSDRFSAERTGGSVSTLTIQRTQQEDSAVYLCASSKKRGVEQFFGPGTRLTVL.

The CDR3 reads CASSPGQTYNEQFF. The DNA of the CDR3 is TGCGCCAGCAGTCCGGGACAGACCTACAATGAGCAGTTCTTC. This chain links TRBV5-1 with TRBJ2-1; TRBD1 aligns across 7 bases. V was pared by 5 bases and J by 2 bases, with 4 bases of the junction left unmatched. Germline lookup yields CDR1 SGHRS and CDR2 YFSETQ. The CDR3 runs 14 residues. Variable domain in full (rest from reference TRBV5-1 and TRBJ2-1): KAGVTQTPRYLIKTRGQQVTLSCSPISGHRSVSWYQQTPGQGLQFLFEYFSETQRNKGNFPGRFSGRQFSNSRSEMNVSTLELGDSALYLCASSPGQTYNEQFFGPGTRLTVL.

The chain joins TRBV7-6 to TRBJ2-5; 10 positions match TRBD1. Germline values: CDR1 SGHVS, CDR2 FNYEAQ. The CDR3 extends over 15 amino acids. The ends lost 5 bases at V and 4 bases at J; junction bases unmatched: 7. In DNA form, the CDR3 reads TGTGCCAGCAGCATCCGACAGGGGGCCCCAGAGACCCAGTACTTC. Its protein is CASSIRQGAPETQYF.

The chain joins TRBV28 to TRBJ2-3; 7 bases are a match to TRBD1. CDR1 and CDR2 from the germline V gene are MDHEN and SYDVKM. The CDR3 is 13 residues long. After removal of 6 bases from V and 6 bases from J, the junction contained 6 bases not matched to a gene. The CDR3 region is CASSRGTADTQYF. The CDR3 DNA sequence: TGTGCCAGCAGCCGAGGGACAGCGGATACGCAGTATTTT.

Notes on this clone: One end of the junction does not line up with germline, which may come from a read error. The chain has TRBV7-7 and TRBJ2-7; D not resolved. This CDR3 region has 16 residues. CDR1 SSHAT and CDR2 FNYEAQ come from the germline V gene (reference sequence). This CDR3 reads CASSLPEAAPSYEQYF. CDR3 DNA: TGTGCTAGCAGCTTACCAGAGGCCGCTCCGTCCTACGAGCAGTACTTC.

The chain couples TRBV10-3 to TRBJ1-2; possibly TRBD1 for D (5 bases). V lost 4 bases, J lost 2 bases, and 11 bases lay in between. In germline, CDR1 is ENHRY, CDR2 SYGVKD. The CDR3 loop spans 14 amino acids. CDR3 protein: CAISVLGVNYGYTF. The CDR3 DNA reads as TGTGCCATCAGTGTCTTAGGGGTGAACTATGGCTACACCTTC.

This clone was seen only a few times. The CDR3 here is CASPAGRVEAFF. As DNA, the CDR3 is TGTGCCAGCCCTGCAGGCAGGGTTGAAGCTTTCTTT. The genes are TRBV2 and TRBJ1-1; the D gene is possibly TRBD1 (5 bases). This CDR3 comprises 12 residues. The germline V gene encodes CDR1 SNHLY and CDR2 FYNNEI. V was clipped by 8 bases and J by 7 bases, with 14 bases between them.

This chain connects TRBV7-2 to TRBJ1-2; the match to TRBD1 covers 7 bases. Looked up from germline, CDR1 is SGHTA and CDR2 is FQGNSA. The CDR3 is 13 amino acids. The J segment lost 2 bases and the V segment lost 5 bases, leaving 2 bases of the junction unmatched. The CDR3 sequence is CASSGGQNYGYTF. The CDR3 nucleotides are TGTGCCAGCAGCGGGGGACAGAACTATGGCTACACCTTC.

The V call is TRBV4-1, the J call TRBJ1-5, with 7 nucleotides matching TRBD1. Unmatched junction bases numbered 10, after V lost 1 base and J lost 7 bases. CDR1 and CDR2 (germline): MGHRA, YSYEKL. The CDR3 sequence is 16 residues long. CDR3 sequence (DNA): TGCGCCAGCAGCCAAGCTAGAACAGGGGAGGAACAGCCCCAGCATTTT. It translates to CASSQARTGEEQPQHF.

The CDR3 here is CASSTGYNEQFF. In nucleotides, the CDR3 is TGTGCCAGCTCGACAGGTTACAATGAGCAGTTCTTC. This sequence joins TRBV9 and TRBJ2-1, with a tentative D call TRBD1 (6 bases). The V and J ends lost 7 bases and 4 bases respectively, with 9 bases between them. The germline V gene encodes CDR1 SGDLS and CDR2 YYNGEE. This CDR3 is built from 12 residues. Combining the CDR3 with reference TRBV9 and TRBJ2-1 gives the whole variable domain DSGVTQTPKHLITATGQRVTLRCSPRSGDLSVYWYQQSLDQGLQFLIQYYNGEERAKGNILERFSAQQFPDLHSELNLSSLELGDSALYFCASSTGYNEQFFGPGTRLTVL.

The chain carries TRBV5-6 and TRBJ2-3; possibly TRBD2 for D (6 bases). The CDR3 sequence is 15 residues long. The germline CDR1 and CDR2 sequences are SGHDT and YYEEEE. V lost 6 bases to trimming and J lost 2 bases, with 16 bases between them. The CDR3 region has the DNA TGTGCCAGCAACTGGGGACTGCCGCTCACAGATACGCAGTATTTT. This gives the protein CASNWGLPLTDTQYF.

The chain has TRBV10-2 and TRBJ1-2; the match to TRBD1 covers 8 bases. J lost 5 bases, V lost 4 bases, and 3 bases had no gene match. The germline gives CDR1 WSHSY, CDR2 SAAADI. This CDR3 spans 13 amino acids. CDR3 bases: TGCGCCAGCAGTGGGACAGGGCAGTATGGCTACACCTTC. This codes for CASSGTGQYGYTF.

This rearrangement joins TRBV6-6 to TRBJ2-6, with 7 positions matching TRBD2. With V trimmed by 4 bases and J by 0 bases, 0 bases remained unmatched. CDR3 size: 15 residues. The germline gives CDR1 MNHNY, CDR2 SVGAGI (reference sequence). The CDR3 DNA sequence: TGTGCCAGCAGTTCGGGGGGCTCTGGGGCCAACGTCCTGACTTTC. Translated: CASSSGGSGANVLTF.

The chain uses TRBV21-1 and TRBJ1-4; the D call in the table, TRBD1, was not verified against the DNA. TRBV21-1 corresponds to a pseudogene. The CDR3 extends over 16 amino acids. CDR3 DNA: TGTGCCAGCAGCAAAGCAACAGCCAATACTAATGAAAAACTGTTTTTT. This sequence encodes CASSKATANTNEKLFF.

The chain employs TRBV7-2 and TRBJ2-7; tentative D call: TRBD2 (6 bases). CDR3 size: 14 residues. Germline CDR1 SGHTA, CDR2 FQGNSA. V was cut by 5 bases and J by 3 bases, with 14 bases left in between. CDR3: CASSPLRDFYEQYF. The CDR3 DNA reads as TGTGCCAGCAGCCCTCTCCGGGACTTCTACGAGCAGTACTTC.

This sequence joins TRBV5-1 and TRBJ2-7; 8 bases match TRBD1. Per germline, CDR1 SGHRS and CDR2 YFSETQ. Trimming took 4 bases from V and 2 from J; bases not matched to a gene: 5. The CDR3 sequence is 14 residues long. The CDR3 loop reads CASSNLQGAYEQYF. The CDR3 DNA is TGCGCCAGCAGCAACCTACAGGGGGCCTACGAGCAGTACTTC.

The V gene is TRBV7-3, the J gene TRBJ2-6; D is unresolved. Looked up from germline, CDR1 is SGHTA and CDR2 is FQGTGA. V dropped 5 bases and J dropped 1 base, with 9 bases sitting between them. This CDR3 region has 15 residues. CDR3 bases: TGTGCCAGCAGCGATAGATCGTCTGGGGCCAACGTCCTGACTTTC. Its protein product is CASSDRSSGANVLTF.